Here is one TCR beta chain with its context. Its antigen is currently unknown. Some clones are missing from TCRdb's copy, which holds only in-frame ones; the method was immunoSEQ multiplex PCR. The table shows fewer than 800,000 clones, with around 89% occurring only once. Treatment denoted: approximately 18 received Ad26.COV2.S at low or high dose, single or two shots; several received placebo; per-sample allocation not given. Collection of samples fell on day 63 after the first vaccine or placebo injection. The sample came from a Boston adult aged 18-55 years. This sample was included in a study of Ad26.COV2.S vaccination and SARS-CoV-2 variants. Study overall: COV1001, an Ad26.COV2.S trial, supplied this vaccine-arm donor. Each vaccinee took Ad26.COV2.S intramuscularly, once or twice 56 days apart. Study results and caveats: Breadth and depth estimates from TCRs may understate total T cell responses.

The length of the CDR3 is 14 residues. V was pared by 4 bases and J by 4 bases, with 14 bases between. Per the germline V gene, CDR1 is SNHLY and CDR2 is FYNNEI. The receptor was derived from a person aged 18-60 years who received the Ad26.COV2.S COVID-19 vaccine or a placebo. V and J are TRBV2 and TRBJ2-7; perhaps TRBD2 as D (6 bases). Here the sequenced sample was peripheral blood, taken in a trial of Ad26.COV2.S vaccine versus placebo. The CDR3 DNA reads TGTGCCAGCAGTGGGGGGACTCTTACATACGAGCAGTACTTC. Protein sequence: CASSGGTLTYEQYF.